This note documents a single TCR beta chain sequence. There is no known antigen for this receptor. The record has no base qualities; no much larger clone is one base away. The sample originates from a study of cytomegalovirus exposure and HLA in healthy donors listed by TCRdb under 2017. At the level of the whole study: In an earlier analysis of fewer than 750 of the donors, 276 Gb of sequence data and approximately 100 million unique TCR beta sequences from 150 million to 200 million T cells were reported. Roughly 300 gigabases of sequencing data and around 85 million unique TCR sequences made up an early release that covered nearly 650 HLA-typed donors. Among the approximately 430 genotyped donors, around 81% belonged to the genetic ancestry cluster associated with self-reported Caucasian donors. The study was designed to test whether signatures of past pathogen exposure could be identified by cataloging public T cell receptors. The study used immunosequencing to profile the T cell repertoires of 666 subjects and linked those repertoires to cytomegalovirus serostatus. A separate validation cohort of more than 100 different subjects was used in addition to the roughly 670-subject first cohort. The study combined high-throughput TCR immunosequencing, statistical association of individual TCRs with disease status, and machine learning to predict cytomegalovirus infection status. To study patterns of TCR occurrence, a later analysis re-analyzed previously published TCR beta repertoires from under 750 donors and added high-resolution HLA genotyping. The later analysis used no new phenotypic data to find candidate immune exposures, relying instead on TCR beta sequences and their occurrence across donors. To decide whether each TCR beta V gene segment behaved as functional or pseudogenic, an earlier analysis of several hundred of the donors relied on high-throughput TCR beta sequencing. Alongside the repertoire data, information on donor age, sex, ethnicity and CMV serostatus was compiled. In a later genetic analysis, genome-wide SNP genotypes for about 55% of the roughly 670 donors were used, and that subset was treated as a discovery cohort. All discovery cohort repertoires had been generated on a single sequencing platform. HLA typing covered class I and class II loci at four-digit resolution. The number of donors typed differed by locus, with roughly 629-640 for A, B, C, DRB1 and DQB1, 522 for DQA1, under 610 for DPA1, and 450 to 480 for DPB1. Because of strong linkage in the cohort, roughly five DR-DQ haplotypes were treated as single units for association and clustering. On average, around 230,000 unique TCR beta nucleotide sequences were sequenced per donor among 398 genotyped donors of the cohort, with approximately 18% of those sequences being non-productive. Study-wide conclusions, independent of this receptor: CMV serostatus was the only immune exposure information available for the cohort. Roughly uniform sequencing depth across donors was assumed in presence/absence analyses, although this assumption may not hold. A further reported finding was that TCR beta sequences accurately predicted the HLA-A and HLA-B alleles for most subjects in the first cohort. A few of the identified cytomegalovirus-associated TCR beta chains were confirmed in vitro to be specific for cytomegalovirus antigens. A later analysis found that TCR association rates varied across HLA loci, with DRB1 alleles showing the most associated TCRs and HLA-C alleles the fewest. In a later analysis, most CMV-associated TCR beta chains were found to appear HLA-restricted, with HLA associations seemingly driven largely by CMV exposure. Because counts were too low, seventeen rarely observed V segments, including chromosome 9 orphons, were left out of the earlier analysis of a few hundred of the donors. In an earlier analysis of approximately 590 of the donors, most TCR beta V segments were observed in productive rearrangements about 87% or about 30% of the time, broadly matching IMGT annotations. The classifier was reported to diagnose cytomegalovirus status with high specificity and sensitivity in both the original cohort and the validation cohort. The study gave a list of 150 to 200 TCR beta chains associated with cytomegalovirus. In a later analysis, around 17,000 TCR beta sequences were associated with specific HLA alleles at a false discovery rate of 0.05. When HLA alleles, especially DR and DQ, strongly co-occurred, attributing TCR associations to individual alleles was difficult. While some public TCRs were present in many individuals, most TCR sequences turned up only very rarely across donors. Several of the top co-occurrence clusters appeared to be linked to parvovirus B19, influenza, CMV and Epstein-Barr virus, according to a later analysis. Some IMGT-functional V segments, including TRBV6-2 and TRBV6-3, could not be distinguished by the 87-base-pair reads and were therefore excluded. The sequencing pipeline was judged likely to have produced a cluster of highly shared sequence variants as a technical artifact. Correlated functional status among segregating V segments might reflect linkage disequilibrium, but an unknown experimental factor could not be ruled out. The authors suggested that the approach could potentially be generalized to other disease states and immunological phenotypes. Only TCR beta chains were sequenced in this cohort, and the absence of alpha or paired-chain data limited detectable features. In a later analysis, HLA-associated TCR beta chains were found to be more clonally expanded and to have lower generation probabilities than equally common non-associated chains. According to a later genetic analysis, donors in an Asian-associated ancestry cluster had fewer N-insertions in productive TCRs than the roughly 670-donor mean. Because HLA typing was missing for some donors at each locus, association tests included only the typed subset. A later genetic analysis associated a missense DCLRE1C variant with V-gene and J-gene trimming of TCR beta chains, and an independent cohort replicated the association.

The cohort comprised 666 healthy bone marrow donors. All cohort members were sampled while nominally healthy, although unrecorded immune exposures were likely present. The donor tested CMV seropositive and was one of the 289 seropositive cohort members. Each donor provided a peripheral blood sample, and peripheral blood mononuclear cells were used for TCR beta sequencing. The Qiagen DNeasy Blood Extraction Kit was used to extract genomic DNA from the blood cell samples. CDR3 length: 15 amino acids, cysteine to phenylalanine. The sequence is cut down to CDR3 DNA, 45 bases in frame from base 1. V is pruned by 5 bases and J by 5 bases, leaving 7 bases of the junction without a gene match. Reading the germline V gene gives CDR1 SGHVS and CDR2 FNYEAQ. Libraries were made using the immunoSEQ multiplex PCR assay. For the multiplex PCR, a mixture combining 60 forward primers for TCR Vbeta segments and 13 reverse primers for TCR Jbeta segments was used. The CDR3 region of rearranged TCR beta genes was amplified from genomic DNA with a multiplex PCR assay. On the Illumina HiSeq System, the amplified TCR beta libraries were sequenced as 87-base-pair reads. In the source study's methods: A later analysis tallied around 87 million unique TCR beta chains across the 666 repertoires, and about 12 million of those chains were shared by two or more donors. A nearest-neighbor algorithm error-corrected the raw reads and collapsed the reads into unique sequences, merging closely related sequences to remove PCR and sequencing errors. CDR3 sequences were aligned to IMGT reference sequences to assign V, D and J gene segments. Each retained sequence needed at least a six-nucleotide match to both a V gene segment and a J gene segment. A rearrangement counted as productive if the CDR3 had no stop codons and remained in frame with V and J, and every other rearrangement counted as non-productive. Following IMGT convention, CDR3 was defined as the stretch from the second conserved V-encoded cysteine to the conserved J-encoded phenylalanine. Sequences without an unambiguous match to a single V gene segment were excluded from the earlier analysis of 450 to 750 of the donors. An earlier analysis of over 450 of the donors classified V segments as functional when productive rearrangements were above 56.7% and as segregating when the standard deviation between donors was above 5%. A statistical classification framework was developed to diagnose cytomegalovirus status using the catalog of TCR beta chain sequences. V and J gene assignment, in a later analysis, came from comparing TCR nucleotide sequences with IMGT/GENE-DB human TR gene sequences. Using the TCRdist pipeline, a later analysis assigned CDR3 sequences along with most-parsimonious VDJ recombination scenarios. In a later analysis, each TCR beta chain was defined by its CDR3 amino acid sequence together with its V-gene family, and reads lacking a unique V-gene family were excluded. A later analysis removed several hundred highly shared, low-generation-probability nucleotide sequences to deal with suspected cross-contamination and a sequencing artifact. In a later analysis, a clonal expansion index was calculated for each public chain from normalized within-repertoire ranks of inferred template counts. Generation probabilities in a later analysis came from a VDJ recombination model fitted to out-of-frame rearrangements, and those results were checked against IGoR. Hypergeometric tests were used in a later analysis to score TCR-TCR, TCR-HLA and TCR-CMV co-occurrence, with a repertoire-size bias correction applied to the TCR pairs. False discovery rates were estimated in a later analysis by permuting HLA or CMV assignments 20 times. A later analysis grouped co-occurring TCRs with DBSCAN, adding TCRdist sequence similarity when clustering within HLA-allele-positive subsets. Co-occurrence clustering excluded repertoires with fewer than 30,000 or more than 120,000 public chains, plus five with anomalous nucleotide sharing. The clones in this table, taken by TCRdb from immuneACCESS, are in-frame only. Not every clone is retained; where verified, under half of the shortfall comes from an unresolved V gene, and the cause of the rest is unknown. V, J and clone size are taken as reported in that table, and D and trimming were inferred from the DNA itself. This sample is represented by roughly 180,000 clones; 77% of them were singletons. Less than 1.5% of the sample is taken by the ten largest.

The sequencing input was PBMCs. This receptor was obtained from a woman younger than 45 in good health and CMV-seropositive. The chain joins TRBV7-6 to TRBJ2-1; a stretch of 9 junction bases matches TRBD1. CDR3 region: CASSTGTGYHNEQFF. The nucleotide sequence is TGTGCCAGCAGCACCGGGACAGGGTACCACAATGAGCAGTTCTTC. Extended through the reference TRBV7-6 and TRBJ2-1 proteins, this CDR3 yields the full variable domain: GAGVSQSPRYKVTKRGQDVALRCDPISGHVSLYWYRQALGQGPEFLTYFNYEAQQDKSGLPNDRFSAERPEGSISTLTIQRTEQRDSAMYRCASSTGTGYHNEQFFGPGTRLTVL.